The T cell receptor beta chain described here comes from a study of blood T cell repertoires in COVID-19. Study-level information: PBMCs, B-cell-depleted T cells, or T cells provided the cDNA or gDNA that made up the material.

Germline CDR1 and CDR2: KGHSH and LQKENI. Trimming removed 2 bases at V and 10 bases at J, with 12 bases between. CDR3 size: 12 residues. Source study methods: From reference gene primer amplification, estimates of nucleated cell counts were derived. The assay was immunoSEQ multiplex PCR, and TCRdb's table has in-frame clones only and misses some. V and J calls and clone size are copied from that table; D and trimming were computed from the DNA. Among approximately 280,000 clones, 84% were seen once, and the ten largest hold over 1.1%. The sequence was obtained from a human donor with COVID-19, enrolled during active disease. The donor label of this sample is uncertain. The V call is TRBV18, the J call TRBJ2-7; D remains ambiguous. The source material was peripheral blood. The CDR3 DNA sequence: TGTGCCAGCTCACCAGAGCTTCCACCCCAGTACTTC. This translates into CASSPELPPQYF.